The 31 T cell receptor beta chains below all came from one sample that was sequenced in a study of T cell clonotyping in hematopoietic cell transplantation. This table comes from immunoSEQ multiplex PCR, and its TCRdb copy is limited to in-frame clones, with some not included. The sample has several thousand clones; roughly 94% are singletons. Sample: peripheral blood mononuclear cells, taken 30 days after allogeneic stem cell transplant. Every receptor here comes from a male patient in his sixties or seventies who had an allogeneic stem cell transplant from an unrelated donor, so T cells may come from the graft donor. Some clones in this sample may be carry-over from other donors' samples.

The chain has TRBV7-9 and TRBJ2-1; the D is unclear. The germline V gene has CDR1 SEHNR and CDR2 FQNEAQ (reference sequence). Trimming took off 7 bases at V and 2 bases at J, with 12 bases between the two ends. The CDR3 loop spans 14 amino acids. The CDR3 DNA reads as TGTGCCAGCACTGAGAGGACCACCTACAATGAGCAGTTCTTC. This sequence encodes CASTERTTYNEQFF.

This clone was counted once. The chain combines TRBV5-4 with TRBJ1-2; D unclear. V lost 0 bases to trimming and J lost 5 bases, with 5 bases between them. From germline, CDR1 is SGHNT and CDR2 YYREEE (reference sequence). CDR3 length: 12 amino acids. The CDR3, as DNA: TGTGCCAGCAGCTTGGCCGGATATGGCTACACCTTC. Its protein product is CASSLAGYGYTF.

The rearrangement links TRBV28 to TRBJ2-3; D is undetermined. The CDR3 is 16 amino acids. CDR1 MDHEN and CDR2 SYDVKM come from the germline V gene. Trimming removed 2 bases at V and 3 bases at J, with 15 bases between. The CDR3, as DNA: TGTGCCAGCAGTTTAGCCGGCAGCCTTAATACAGATACGCAGTATTTT. Its translation is CASSLAGSLNTDTQYF.

J is TRBJ2-2 and V is TRBV10-2; maybe TRBD1 (6 bases). The CDR3 is 13 amino acids. Germline lookup yields CDR1 WSHSY and CDR2 SAAADI. The V gene lost 2 bases and the J gene lost 7 bases, with 8 bases spanning the gap. CDR3 in DNA: TGCGCCAGCAGTGAGGAGGGGGACGGGGAGCTGTTTTTT. Protein sequence: CASSEEGDGELFF.

The V gene is TRBV7-9, the J gene TRBJ2-3, with no clear D. The CDR3 has 13 amino acids. From germline, CDR1 is SEHNR and CDR2 FQNEAQ (reference sequence). The germline V and J ends were trimmed by 1 base and 6 bases, with 8 bases remaining between them. In DNA form, the CDR3 reads TGTGCCAGCAGCTTAGGGGTGGAGGATACGCAGTATTTT. Protein: CASSLGVEDTQYF. Full variable domain (rest looked up from reference TRBV7-9 and TRBJ2-3): DTGVSQNPRHKITKRGQNVTFRCDPISEHNRLYWYRQTLGQGPEFLTYFQNEAQLEKSRLLSDRFSAERPKGSFSTLEIQRTEQGDSAMYLCASSLGVEDTQYFGPGTRLTVL.

The gene calls are TRBV5-4 and TRBJ2-5; 9 bases map to TRBD2. CDR1 and CDR2 (germline): SGHNT, YYREEE (reference sequence). The V gene end was trimmed by 0 bases and the J gene end by 5 bases; junction bases not matched to a gene: 5. CDR3 length: 15 amino acids. The DNA of the CDR3 is TGTGCCAGCAGCTTGGCTAGCGGGATAAGTGAGACCCAGTACTTC. It translates to CASSLASGISETQYF.

V is TRBV10-3 and J is TRBJ1-2; TRBD1 is a possible D gene (6 bases). Germline lookup yields CDR1 ENHRY and CDR2 SYGVKD. The CDR3 has 14 amino acids. Trimming stripped 3 bases from V and 8 bases from J, with 16 bases between. The CDR3 is CAISDGQRRMGYTF. CDR3 bases: TGTGCCATCAGTGACGGACAGCGAAGGATGGGCTACACCTTC.

V and J are TRBV28 and TRBJ2-3; no clear D gene. CDR1 is MDHEN, CDR2 SYDVKM, per germline. Trimming took 3 bases from V and 10 from J, leaving 8 bases between them. This CDR3 spans 11 amino acids. The CDR3, as DNA: TGTGCCAGCAGTTTTCTAGGTGCGCAGTATTTT. Protein product: CASSFLGAQYF.

This clone was seen just once. The chain recombines TRBV28 with TRBJ2-7; 10 nucleotides agree with TRBD1. The CDR3 covers 13 residues. Trimming at V came to 5 bases and at J to 6 bases, leaving 4 bases not matched to a gene. Germline V gene sequence: CDR1 MDHEN, CDR2 SYDVKM. The DNA of the CDR3 is TGTGCCAGCAGTGACAGGGGGCTCTCCGAGCAGTACTTC. This gives the protein CASSDRGLSEQYF.

This clone was picked up one time. This chain connects TRBV2 to TRBJ2-5, with 8 bases matching TRBD2. Unmatched junction bases numbered 12, after V lost 10 bases and J lost 14 bases. From germline, CDR1 is SNHLY and CDR2 FYNNEI. This CDR3 comprises 11 residues. This chain's CDR3 is CAIDDSGSVYF. Here the CDR3 DNA reads TGTGCCATCGACGACAGCGGGAGCGTTTACTTC.

The chain uses TRBV25-1 and TRBJ1-1, with 7 positions matching TRBD1. CDR1 is MGHDK, CDR2 SYGVNS, per germline. This CDR3 has 13 residues. The V segment lost 6 bases and the J segment 0 bases; nucleotides outside the gene matches: 1. CDR3 DNA sequence: TGTGCCAGCAGGGGACAGATGAACACTGAAGCTTTCTTT. Protein sequence: CASRGQMNTEAFF.

V is TRBV27 and J is TRBJ2-3; D is uncertain. The V and J ends lost 2 bases and 6 bases respectively, with 12 bases between them. Germline lookup yields CDR1 MNHEY and CDR2 SMNVEV (reference sequence). The CDR3 runs to 14 residues. The CDR3 nucleotides read TGTGCCAGCAGTTTAATTGCGCAAGCGGATACGCAGTATTTT. Protein sequence: CASSLIAQADTQYF.

This clone has just a few counts. The rearrangement uses TRBV21-1 and TRBJ2-1; the tabulated D call, TRBD1, remains unverified against the DNA. TRBV21-1 is a recognized pseudogene. This CDR3 is 17 amino acids long. CDR3 DNA: TGTGCCAGCAGCCCAGACGAGACGGGACAGAGCTACAATGAGCAGTTCTTC. As protein: CASSPDETGQSYNEQFF.

The chain has TRBV27 and TRBJ2-6; D is unclear. Trimming took off 6 bases at V and 3 bases at J, with 6 bases between the two ends. CDR3 length: 13 residues. The germline V gene has CDR1 MNHEY and CDR2 SMNVEV (reference sequence). CDR3 in amino acids: CASSPSGANVLTF. Written as DNA, the CDR3 is TGTGCCAGCAGCCCAAGTGGGGCCAACGTCCTGACTTTC.

V gene TRBV4-1 combines with J gene TRBJ1-2; possibly TRBD1 for D (6 bases). V dropped 1 base and J dropped 6 bases, with 12 bases sitting between them. The CDR3 runs 14 residues. Looked up from germline, CDR1 is MGHRA and CDR2 is YSYEKL. DNA for the CDR3: TGCGCCAGCAGCCAAGGGCGGGGGGCCGATGGCTACACCTTC. Amino acid sequence: CASSQGRGADGYTF.

This clone was counted a few times. The J gene is TRBJ1-3, the V gene TRBV6-5, with no clear D. V was cut by 0 bases and J by 2 bases, with 11 bases left in between. The CDR3 spans 16 residues. The germline gives CDR1 MNHEY, CDR2 SVGAGI. CDR3 in DNA: TGTGCCAGCAGTTACTCGAAAAGGTCTCCTGGAAACACCATATATTTT. It codes for CASSYSKRSPGNTIYF.

The chain employs TRBV19 and TRBJ2-1; maybe TRBD1 (6 bases). Trimming stripped 8 bases from V and 5 bases from J, with 16 bases between. This CDR3 is 14 amino acids long. From germline, CDR1 is LNHDA and CDR2 SQIVND (reference sequence). The CDR3 DNA sequence: TGTGCCAGTGATACAGGGAGTGCACACAATGAGCAGTTCTTC. As protein: CASDTGSAHNEQFF.

The chain joins TRBV7-8 to TRBJ1-1; TRBD1 aligns across 8 bases. The CDR3 totals 16 residues. CDR1 SGHVS and CDR2 FQNEAQ come from the germline V gene. V lost 5 bases and J lost 0; bases outside the gene matches: 8. For the CDR3, the DNA is TGTGCCAGCAGCCCGAGACAGGGGCCCATGAACACTGAAGCTTTCTTT. This translates into CASSPRQGPMNTEAFF.

The chain has TRBV19 and TRBJ1-1, with 9 bases fitting TRBD1. Germline CDR1 reads LNHDA; CDR2 reads SQIVND (reference sequence). With V trimmed by 7 bases and J by 7 bases, 19 bases remained unmatched. This CDR3 is built from 17 residues. The CDR3 reads CASKWRNRGRFRGEAFF. The CDR3 nucleotides are TGTGCCAGTAAATGGAGAAACAGGGGGCGTTTTAGAGGTGAAGCTTTCTTT.

This clone occurred once. The J gene is TRBJ2-1, the V gene TRBV28; D gene uncertain. Germline CDR1 MDHEN, CDR2 SYDVKM. V lost 2 bases and J lost 8, with 16 bases in between. This CDR3 is 15 amino acids long. In DNA, the CDR3 is TGTGCCAGCAGTTTAAGCGTTCCAACAACTGATGAGCAGTTCTTC. It yields the protein CASSLSVPTTDEQFF.

The genes are TRBV28 and TRBJ1-2; TRBD1 is a possible D gene (6 bases). The CDR3 sequence is 13 residues long. Germline-derived CDR1 and CDR2 are MDHEN and SYDVKM. Between the trimmed V and J ends, which lost 2 bases and 8 bases, there was a span of 12 bases. The CDR3: CASSLRGAKGYTF. CDR3 DNA sequence: TGTGCCAGCAGTTTAAGGGGGGCAAAGGGCTACACCTTC.

The V and J genes are TRBV7-2 and TRBJ2-1; 9 nucleotides match TRBD1. With V trimmed by 1 base and J by 9 bases, 7 bases remained unmatched. The CDR3 is 15 amino acids. The germline CDR1 and CDR2 sequences are SGHTA and FQGNSA. The CDR3 sequence is CASSLGGQGFSEQFF. The CDR3 DNA reads TGTGCCAGCAGCTTAGGGGGACAGGGTTTCAGTGAGCAGTTCTTC.

The chain links TRBV7-9 to TRBJ2-7; 7 bases line up with TRBD2. The germline V gene has CDR1 SEHNR and CDR2 FQNEAQ (reference sequence). The CDR3 extends over 15 amino acids. Trimming removed 5 bases from V and 3 bases from J; junction bases left unmatched: 10. In nucleotides, the CDR3 is TGTGCCAGCAGCCCGGGTGGGGTAGCGGGCTACGAGCAGTACTTC. Its translation is CASSPGGVAGYEQYF.

The chain is built from TRBV13 and TRBJ2-1, with D perhaps assigned TRBD1 or TRBD2 (5 bases each). In germline, CDR1 is PRHDT, CDR2 FYEKMQ (reference sequence). CDR3 length: 15 residues. V was trimmed by 8 bases and J by 0 bases, leaving 14 bases between them. Here the CDR3 DNA reads TGTGCCAGCCTCGGGACGGGGAGCTCCTACAATGAGCAGTTCTTC. Translated, it gives CASLGTGSSYNEQFF.

The J gene is TRBJ2-7, the V gene TRBV2; D remains unclear. CDR3 length: 14 residues. CDR1 and CDR2 from the germline V gene are SNHLY and FYNNEI. V shed 4 bases and J shed 2 bases, with 12 bases lying between them. The CDR3, as DNA: TGTGCCAGCAGTGTATCCAGGAGTGCCTACGAGCAGTACTTC. Protein sequence: CASSVSRSAYEQYF.

This chain links TRBV30 with TRBJ1-2; D is undetermined. CDR1 and CDR2 from the germline V gene are GTSNPN and SVGIG (reference sequence). The CDR3 has 15 residues. V lost 7 bases, J lost 0 bases, and 18 bases lay in between. The CDR3 loop reads CAFWAGTKPNYGYTF. In nucleotides, the CDR3 is TGTGCCTTTTGGGCAGGCACGAAACCTAACTATGGCTACACCTTC. The full variable domain, in which reference TRBV30 and TRBJ1-2 provide the parts outside the CDR3, is SQTIHQWPATLVQPVGSPLSLECTVEGTSNPNLYWYRQAAGRGLQLLFYSVGIGQISSEVPQNLSASRPQDRQFILSSKKLLLSDSGFYLCAFWAGTKPNYGYTFGSGTRLTVV.

The chain has TRBV7-3 and TRBJ1-1; no clear D. CDR3 length equals 13 residues. Germline V gives CDR1 SGHTA, CDR2 FQGTGA. Trimming pared 4 bases from V and 7 bases from J, leaving 13 bases between. CDR3 nucleotides: TGTGCCAGCAGCTCCCAACCTGGACGTGAAGCTTTCTTT. Amino acid sequence: CASSSQPGREAFF. The variable domain in full, with the rest retrieved from reference TRBV7-3 and TRBJ1-1, is GAGVSQTPSNKVTEKGKYVELRCDPISGHTALYWYRQSLGQGPEFLIYFQGTGAADDSGLPNDRFFAVRPEGSVSTLKIQRTERGDSAVYLCASSSQPGREAFFGQGTRLTVV.

V gene TRBV6-1 combines with J gene TRBJ2-7, with D maybe TRBD2 (8 bases). CDR3 length equals 17 residues. Germline V gene sequence: CDR1 MNHNS, CDR2 SASEGT. The V end was cut by 4 bases, the J end by 5 bases, with 24 bases between. This CDR3 reads CASSGGQSGTSFHEQYF. CDR3 in DNA: TGTGCCAGCAGTGGGGGACAGTCGGGGACTAGTTTCCACGAGCAGTACTTC.

V gene TRBV9 combines with J gene TRBJ2-1, with D uncertain. Trimming pared 4 bases from V and 3 bases from J, leaving 11 bases between. The CDR3 consists of 14 residues. Germline CDR1 is SGDLS and CDR2 is YYNGEE. CDR3 nucleotides: TGTGCCAGCAGCCGCGAGGCCGACTACAATGAGCAGTTCTTC. Translating gives CASSREADYNEQFF.

DNA for the CDR3: TGTGCCAGCAGCTTCGGTGGCAACCAAGAGACCCAGTACTTC. This encodes CASSFGGNQETQYF. The chain combines TRBV11-3 with TRBJ2-5; no definite D call. The CDR3 consists of 14 residues. Germline CDR1 is SGHNT and CDR2 is YENEEA. V was trimmed by 3 bases and J by 0 bases, leaving 8 bases between them.

The table lists this clone with a count of one. The chain combines TRBV19 with TRBJ2-7; D remains ambiguous. The V and J ends lost 4 bases and 2 bases respectively, with 24 bases between them. This CDR3 is built from 18 residues. The germline CDR1 and CDR2 sequences are LNHDA and SQIVND (reference sequence). The CDR3 here is CASSTRAGRTAPPYEQYF. Written as DNA, the CDR3 is TGTGCCAGTAGTACAAGGGCCGGGCGCACCGCTCCCCCCTACGAGCAGTACTTC.